This T cell receptor (beta chain) emerged from a study of early T cells in non-severe SARS-CoV-2 infection. TCRdb re-analysed the 5' RACE reads in MiXCR, keeping a single row per CDR3 protein. The table shows approximately 74,000 distinct CDR3 sequences, with 11% to 15% occurring only once. This clonotype occurred a few times. The sequence was collected from an adult who was a healthcare worker with PCR-confirmed SARS-CoV-2 infection or an uninfected control (not recorded which). The specimen sequenced was whole blood.

CDR3 loop: CASSRGSATNEKLFF. In DNA form, the CDR3 reads TGTGCCAGCAGTCGGGGCAGCGCAACTAATGAAAAACTGTTTTTT. This chain links TRBV27 with TRBJ1-4; D is possibly TRBD1 (5 bases). V was shortened by 5 bases and J by 0 bases, with 10 bases between the two germline ends. This CDR3 has 15 amino acids. The germline CDR1 and CDR2 sequences are MNHEY and SMNVEV (reference sequence).